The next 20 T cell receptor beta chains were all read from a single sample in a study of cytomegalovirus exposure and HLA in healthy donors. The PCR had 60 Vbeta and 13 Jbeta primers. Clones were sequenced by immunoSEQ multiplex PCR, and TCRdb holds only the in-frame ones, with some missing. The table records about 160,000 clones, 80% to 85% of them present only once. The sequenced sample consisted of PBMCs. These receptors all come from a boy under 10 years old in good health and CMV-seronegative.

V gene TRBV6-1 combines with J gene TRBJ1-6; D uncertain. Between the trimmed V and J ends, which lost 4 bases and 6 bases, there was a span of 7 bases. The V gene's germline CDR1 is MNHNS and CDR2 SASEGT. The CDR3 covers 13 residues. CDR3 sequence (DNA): TGTGCCAGCAGTGTGGAGCTTAATTCACCCCTCCACTTT. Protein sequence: CASSVELNSPLHF.

The DNA of the CDR3 is TGCGCCAGCAGTGAGTCGACTAGCGGGAGGGAGACCCAGTACTTC. Translation gives CASSESTSGRETQYF. The chain carries TRBV10-1 and TRBJ2-5; TRBD2 matches at 13 bases. Germline-derived CDR1 and CDR2 are WNHNN and SYGVQD (reference sequence). V trimming: 0 bases; J trimming: 5 bases; junction bases outside the gene matches: 0. This CDR3 comprises 15 residues.

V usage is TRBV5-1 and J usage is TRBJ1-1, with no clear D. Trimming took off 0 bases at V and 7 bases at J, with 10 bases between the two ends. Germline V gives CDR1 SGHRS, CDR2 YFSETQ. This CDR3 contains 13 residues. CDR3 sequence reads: CASSLAEGLEAFF. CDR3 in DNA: TGCGCCAGCAGCTTGGCCGAGGGTCTTGAAGCTTTCTTT.

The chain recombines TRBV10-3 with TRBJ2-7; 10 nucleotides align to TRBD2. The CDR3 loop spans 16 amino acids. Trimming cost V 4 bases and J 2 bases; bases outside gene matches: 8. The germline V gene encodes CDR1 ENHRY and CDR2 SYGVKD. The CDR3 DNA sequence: TGTGCCATCAGTGGCGGGTTTAGCGGGAGGACCTACGAGCAGTACTTC. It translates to CAISGGFSGRTYEQYF.

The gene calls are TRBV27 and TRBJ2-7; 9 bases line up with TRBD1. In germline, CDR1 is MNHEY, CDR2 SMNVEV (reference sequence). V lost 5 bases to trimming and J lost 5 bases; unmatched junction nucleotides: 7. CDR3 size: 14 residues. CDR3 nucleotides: TGTGCCAGCAGTGAGACAGGGGGTGGAAACGAGCAGTACTTC. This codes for CASSETGGGNEQYF.

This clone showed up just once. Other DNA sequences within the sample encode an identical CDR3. The CDR3 region is CASSETSGLYEQYF. CDR3 nucleotide sequence: TGTGCCAGCAGTGAGACTAGCGGACTCTACGAGCAGTACTTC. The genes are TRBV6-1 and TRBJ2-7, with 9 bases identical to TRBD2. Germline lookup yields CDR1 MNHNS and CDR2 SASEGT. This CDR3 spans 14 amino acids. J lost 3 bases, V lost 3 bases, and 3 bases had no gene match.

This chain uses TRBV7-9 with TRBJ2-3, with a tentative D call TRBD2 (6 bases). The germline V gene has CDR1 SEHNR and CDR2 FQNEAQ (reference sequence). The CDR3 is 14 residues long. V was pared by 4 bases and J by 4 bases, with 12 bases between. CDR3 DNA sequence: TGTGCCAGCAGCTCGCGCGCTAGCGCAGATACGCAGTATTTT. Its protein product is CASSSRASADTQYF.

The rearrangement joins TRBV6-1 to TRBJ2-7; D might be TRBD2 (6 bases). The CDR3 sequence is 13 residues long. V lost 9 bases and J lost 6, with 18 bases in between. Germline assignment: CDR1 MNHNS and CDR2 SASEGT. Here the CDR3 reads CASLISPGLEQYF. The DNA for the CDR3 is TGTGCCAGTCTGATATCCCCGGGACTCGAGCAGTACTTC.

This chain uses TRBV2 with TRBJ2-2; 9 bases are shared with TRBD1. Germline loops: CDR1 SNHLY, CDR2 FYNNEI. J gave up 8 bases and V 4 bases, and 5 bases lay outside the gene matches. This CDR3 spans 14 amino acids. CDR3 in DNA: TGTGCCAGCAGTGGGGACAGGGTTTCGGGGGAGCTGTTTTTT. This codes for CASSGDRVSGELFF.

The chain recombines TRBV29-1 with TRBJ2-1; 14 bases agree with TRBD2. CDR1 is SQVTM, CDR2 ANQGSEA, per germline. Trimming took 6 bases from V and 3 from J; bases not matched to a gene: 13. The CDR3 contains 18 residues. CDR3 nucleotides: TGCAGCGTGGGACTAGCGGGAGTGATCCGGTTCCTCTACAATGAGCAGTTCTTC. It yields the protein CSVGLAGVIRFLYNEQFF.

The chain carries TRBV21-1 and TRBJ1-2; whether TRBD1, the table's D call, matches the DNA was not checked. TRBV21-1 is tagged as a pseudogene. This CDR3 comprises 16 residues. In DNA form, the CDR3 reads TGTGCCAGCAGCAAAGGCAGGTCTCCTCTTTCCTATGGCTACACCTTC. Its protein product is CASSKGRSPLSYGYTF.

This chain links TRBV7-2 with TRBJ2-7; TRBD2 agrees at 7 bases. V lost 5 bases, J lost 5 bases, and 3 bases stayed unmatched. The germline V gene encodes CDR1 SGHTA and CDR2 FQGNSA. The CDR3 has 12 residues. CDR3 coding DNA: TGTGCCAGCAGCCCGGGAGGCCACGAGCAGTACTTC. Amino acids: CASSPGGHEQYF.

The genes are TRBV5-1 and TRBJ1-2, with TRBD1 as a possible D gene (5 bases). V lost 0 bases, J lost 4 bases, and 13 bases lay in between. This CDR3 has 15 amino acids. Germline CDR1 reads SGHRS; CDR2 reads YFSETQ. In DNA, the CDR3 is TGCGCCAGCAGCTTGGTCGGACAAGACAGCTATGGCTACACCTTC. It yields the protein CASSLVGQDSYGYTF.

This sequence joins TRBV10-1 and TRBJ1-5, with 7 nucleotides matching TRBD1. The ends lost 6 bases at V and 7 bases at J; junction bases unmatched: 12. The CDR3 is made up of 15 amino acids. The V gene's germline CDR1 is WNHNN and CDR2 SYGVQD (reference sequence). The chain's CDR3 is CASRKETGKVQPQHF. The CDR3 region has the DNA TGCGCCAGCAGAAAGGAGACAGGGAAAGTCCAGCCCCAGCATTTT.

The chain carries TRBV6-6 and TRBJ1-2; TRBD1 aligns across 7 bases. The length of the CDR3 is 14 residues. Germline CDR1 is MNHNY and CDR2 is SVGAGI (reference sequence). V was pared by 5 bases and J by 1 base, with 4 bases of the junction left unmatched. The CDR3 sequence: CASSRGTVNYGYTF. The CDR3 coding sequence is TGTGCCAGCAGTCGCGGGACAGTTAACTATGGCTACACCTTC.

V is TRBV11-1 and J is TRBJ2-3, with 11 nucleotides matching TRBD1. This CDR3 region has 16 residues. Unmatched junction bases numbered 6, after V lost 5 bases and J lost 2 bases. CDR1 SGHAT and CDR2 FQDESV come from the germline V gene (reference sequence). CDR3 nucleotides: TGTGCCAGCAGCCTTTGGACAGGGGGCTCCACAGATACGCAGTATTTT. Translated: CASSLWTGGSTDTQYF.

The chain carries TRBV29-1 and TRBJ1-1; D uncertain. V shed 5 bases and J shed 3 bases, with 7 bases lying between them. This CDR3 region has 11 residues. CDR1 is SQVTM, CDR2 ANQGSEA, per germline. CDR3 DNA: TGCAGCGTTTTACGGGACACTGAAGCTTTCTTT. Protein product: CSVLRDTEAFF.

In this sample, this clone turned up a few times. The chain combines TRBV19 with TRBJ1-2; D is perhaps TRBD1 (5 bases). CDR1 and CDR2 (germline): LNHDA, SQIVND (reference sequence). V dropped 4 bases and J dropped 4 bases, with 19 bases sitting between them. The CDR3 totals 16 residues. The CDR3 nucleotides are TGTGCCAGTAGTAGGATAGAGCACAGGACAAGCTATGGCTACACCTTC. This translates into CASSRIEHRTSYGYTF.

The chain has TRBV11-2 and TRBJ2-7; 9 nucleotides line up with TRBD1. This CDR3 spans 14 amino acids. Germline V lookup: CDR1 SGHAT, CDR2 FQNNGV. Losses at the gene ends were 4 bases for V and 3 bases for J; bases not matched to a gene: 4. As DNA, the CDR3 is TGTGCCAGCAGCTCACCGACAGGGGGCTACGAGCAGTACTTC. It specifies CASSSPTGGYEQYF.

In nucleotides, the CDR3 is TGTGCCAGCAGCCTATCACAGACTAGCGGAGAATACAATGAGCAGTTCTTC. Translating it yields CASSLSQTSGEYNEQFF. This sequence joins TRBV4-2 and TRBJ2-1; TRBD2 matches at 9 bases. The CDR3 totals 17 residues. The germline V gene has CDR1 LGHNA and CDR2 YNFKEQ. J gave up 4 bases and V 4 bases, and 11 bases lay outside the gene matches.